Presented here are 2 T cell receptor beta chains from one specimen sequenced in a study of graft-versus-host responses after intestinal transplantation. Their antigen targets remain unknown. Profiled with immunoSEQ multiplex PCR; TCRdb holds only in-frame clones, not every one. The sample has 90,000 to 130,000 clones, around 94% seen once; the top ten hold 0.23%. Here the sequenced sample was unstimulated CD4+ T cells sorted from spleen or lymph node cells, taken before transplant. These receptors were obtained from a human donor who was the organ donor for an intestinal transplant.

J is TRBJ2-5 and V is TRBV19, with D tentatively TRBD1 (5 bases). The CDR3 consists of 14 residues. Germline CDR1 reads LNHDA; CDR2 reads SQIVND (reference sequence). The V gene lost 3 bases and the J gene lost 5 bases, with 13 bases spanning the gap. CDR3 in DNA: TGTGCCAGTAGTATCCAGGGTGGGCGGGAGACCCAGTACTTC. Protein: CASSIQGGRETQYF.

The chain is built from TRBV7-2 and TRBJ2-5; D unclear. V shed 0 bases and J shed 8 bases, with 10 bases lying between them. The CDR3 has 13 residues. CDR1 and CDR2 (germline): SGHTA, FQGNSA. CDR3: CASSLAAFGTQYF. Here the CDR3 DNA reads TGTGCCAGCAGCTTAGCGGCTTTTGGTACCCAGTACTTC.